This note documents a single TCR beta chain sequence. The antigen remains unidentified. Vbeta (60) and Jbeta (13) primers were used in the PCR. In the authors' methods: An analysis performed later counted about 80 million unique TCR beta chains (roughly 11 million of them shared). Only in-frame clones appear in the TCRdb table, and some are missing; sequencing was by immunoSEQ multiplex PCR. V and J calls and clone size are copied from that table; D and trimming were computed from the DNA. The data show some 180,000 clones, around 77% seen once. The entry originates in a study of cytomegalovirus exposure and HLA in healthy donors. Study conclusions and caveats: Reports indicate that TCR beta sequences accurately predicted the HLA-A and HLA-B alleles of most subjects. The authors listed roughly 150 TCR beta chains as cytomegalovirus-associated. A later analysis linked a missense DCLRE1C variant to TCR beta V- and J-gene trimming.

This CDR3 has 13 amino acids. The V segment lost 10 bases and the J segment 1 base; nucleotides outside the gene matches: 6. CDR1 SGHRS and CDR2 YFSETQ come from the germline V gene. The sequence was collected from a woman aged 25 to 39 in good health and CMV-seronegative. V usage is TRBV5-1 and J usage is TRBJ2-3; 7 bases are a match to TRBD2. The sample was PBMCs. DNA of the CDR3: TGCGCCCCGACGGGAGGCTGCACAGATACGCAGTATTTT. Amino acid sequence: CAPTGGCTDTQYF.